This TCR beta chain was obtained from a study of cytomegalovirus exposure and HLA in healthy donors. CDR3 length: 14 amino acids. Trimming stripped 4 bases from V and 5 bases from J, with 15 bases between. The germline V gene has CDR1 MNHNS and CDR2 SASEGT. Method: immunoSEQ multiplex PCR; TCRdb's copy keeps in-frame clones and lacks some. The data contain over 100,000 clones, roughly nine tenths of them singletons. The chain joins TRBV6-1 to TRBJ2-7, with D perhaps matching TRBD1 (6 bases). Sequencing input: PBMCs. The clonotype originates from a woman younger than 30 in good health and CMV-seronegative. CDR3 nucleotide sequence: TGTGCCAGCAGTGCCCCGGGACACAAAGACGAGCAGTACTTC. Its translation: CASSAPGHKDEQYF.